Listed below are T cell receptor beta chains from one sample, sequenced in a study of blood T cell repertoires in COVID-19. Here immunoSEQ multiplex PCR was the method, and the copy in TCRdb shows in-frame clones only, minus some. This sample has about 64,000 clones; approximately 90% occur once, and the top ten carry roughly 9.1%. Sequenced material: PBMCs or T cells enriched from blood (not recorded which). The receptors here all came from a woman between 40 and 55 years old who had recovered from COVID-19. The conserved cysteine and the conserved F or W are not part of the CDR3 here. Each record gives: V gene, D gene, J gene, CDR3 protein. D genes are given only for firm matches.

TRBV6-5,TRBD1,TRBJ1-1,ASSSGQEAF
TRBV19,-,TRBJ1-3,ASSIGTASGNTIY
TRBV2,-,TRBJ2-7,ASRETGYRPTYEQY
TRBV14,-,TRBJ2-1,ASSRGWNEQF
TRBV5-6,-,TRBJ2-3,ASSGGLLHRTDTQY
TRBV28,-,TRBJ2-7,ASSLGRVHYEQY
TRBV15,TRBD1,TRBJ1-1,ATSRFSQGENTEAF
TRBV5-1,TRBD2,TRBJ2-1,ASSLAQRGGSYNEQF
TRBV10-2,TRBD1,TRBJ2-7,ASSDKRTGVYEQY
TRBV19,TRBD1,TRBJ1-2,ASSLAGGLNYGYT
TRBV9,TRBD1,TRBJ2-1,ASSATGLGIEQF
TRBV3-1/TRBV3-2,TRBD2,TRBJ2-3,ASSTRGLAVTDTQY
TRBV10-3,TRBD2,TRBJ2-5,AIRPGTSGGYQETQY
TRBV2,-,TRBJ1-1,ASLDGMGNTEAF
TRBV15,TRBD1,TRBJ2-7,ATSRNRQGVREQY
TRBV19,-,TRBJ1-3,ASKASGNTIY
TRBV6-1,-,TRBJ2-7,ASSEFRDIEPYEQY
TRBV7-9,TRBD1,TRBJ1-6,ASSLGGTDNSPLH
TRBV2,TRBD1,TRBJ1-2,ASSEARGTGYGYT
TRBV6-4,-,TRBJ2-2,ASSDSGDSDTGELF
TRBV2,-,TRBJ2-7,ASSDNRALLTYEQY
TRBV3-1/TRBV3-2,-,TRBJ1-1,ASSLRNLNTEAF
TRBV4-1,-,TRBJ1-3,ASSQDWGGALSGNTIY
TRBV6-5,TRBD1,TRBJ1-2,ASSRDREYT
TRBV5-8,TRBD1,TRBJ2-3,ASSHRQGALTDTQY
TRBV7-8,-,TRBJ1-3,ASSPFGQISGNTIY
TRBV5-6,TRBD2,TRBJ2-7,ASRSLGLASEQY
TRBV28,TRBD1,TRBJ2-5,ASSFLTGGGETQY
TRBV12-3/TRBV12-4,-,TRBJ2-1,ASSLADSFEQF
TRBV19,-,TRBJ2-7,ASSIVGAYEQY
TRBV6-2/TRBV6-3,-,TRBJ1-1,ASSYLGRGGYTEAF
TRBV2,TRBD1,TRBJ2-5,ASSVYRGETQY
TRBV19,-,TRBJ1-4,ASSITGSTNEKLF
TRBV18,TRBD1,TRBJ1-5,ASSPPRRQGVDQPQH
TRBV7-3,TRBD1,TRBJ2-1,ASSLLGQGAGDEQF